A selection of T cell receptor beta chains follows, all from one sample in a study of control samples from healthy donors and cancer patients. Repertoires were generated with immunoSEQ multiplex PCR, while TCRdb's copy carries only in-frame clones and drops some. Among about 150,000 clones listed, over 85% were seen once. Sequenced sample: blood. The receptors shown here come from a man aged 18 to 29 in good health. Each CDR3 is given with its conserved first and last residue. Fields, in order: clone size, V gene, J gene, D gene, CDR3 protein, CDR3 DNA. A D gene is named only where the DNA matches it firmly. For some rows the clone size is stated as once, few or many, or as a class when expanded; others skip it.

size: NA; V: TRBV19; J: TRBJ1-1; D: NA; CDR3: CAAKTGSTEAFF; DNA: TGTGCCGCGAAGACGGGCTCCACTGAAGCTTTCTTT
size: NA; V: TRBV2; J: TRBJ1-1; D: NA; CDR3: CASSVPLGVNTEAFF; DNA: TGTGCCAGCAGTGTCCCCCTCGGGGTGAACACTGAAGCTTTCTTT
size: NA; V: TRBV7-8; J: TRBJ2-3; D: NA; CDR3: CASSSPIVRGYRSTDTQYF; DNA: TGTGCCAGCAGCTCCCCAATTGTTAGAGGCTACCGGAGCACAGATACGCAGTATTTT
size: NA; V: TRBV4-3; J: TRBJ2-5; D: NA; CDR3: CASSQVGHSQETQYF; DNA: TGCGCCAGCAGCCAAGTGGGGCACAGCCAAGAGACCCAGTACTTC
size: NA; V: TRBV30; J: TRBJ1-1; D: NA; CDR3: CAWRTDGGGNTEAFF; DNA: TGTGCCTGGAGGACAGACGGAGGGGGGAACACTGAAGCTTTCTTT
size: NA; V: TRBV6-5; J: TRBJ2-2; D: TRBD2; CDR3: CASSKSGTGGELFF; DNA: TGTGCCAGCAGTAAGAGCGGGACGGGCGGGGAGCTGTTTTTT
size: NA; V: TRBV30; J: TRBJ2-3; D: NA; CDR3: CAWIGSTDTQYF; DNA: TGTGCCTGGATAGGGAGCACAGATACGCAGTATTTT
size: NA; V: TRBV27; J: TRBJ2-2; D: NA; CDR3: CASTRVGNGGTGELFF; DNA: TGTGCCAGCACCCGAGTCGGGAACGGTGGCACCGGGGAGCTGTTTTTT
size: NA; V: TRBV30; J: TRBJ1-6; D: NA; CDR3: CAWSTGRSPLHF; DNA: TGTGCCTGGAGTACTGGCCGATCACCCCTCCACTTT
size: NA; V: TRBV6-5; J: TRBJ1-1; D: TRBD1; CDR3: CASRSQGVNTEAFF; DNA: TGTGCCAGCAGGTCCCAGGGGGTGAACACTGAAGCTTTCTTT
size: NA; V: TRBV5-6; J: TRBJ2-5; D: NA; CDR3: CASSLEGGETQYF; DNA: TGTGCCAGCAGCTTGGAAGGCGGAGAGACCCAGTACTTC
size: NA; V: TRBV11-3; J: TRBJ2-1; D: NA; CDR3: CASSRRGSSEIWNEQFF; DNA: TGTGCCAGCAGCCGGAGGGGGTCTAGCGAAATCTGGAATGAGCAGTTCTTC
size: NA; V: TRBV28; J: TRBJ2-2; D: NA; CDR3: CASGADGTLRGELFF; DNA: TGTGCCAGCGGGGCCGATGGGACCCTAAGAGGGGAGCTGTTTTTT
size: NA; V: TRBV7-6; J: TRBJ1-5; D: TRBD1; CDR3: CASSLGTGNQPQHF; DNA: TGTGCCAGCAGCTTAGGGACAGGTAATCAGCCCCAGCATTTT
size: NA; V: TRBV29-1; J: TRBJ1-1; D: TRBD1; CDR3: CSVRTGGNTEAFF; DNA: TGCAGCGTCCGGACAGGGGGCAACACTGAAGCTTTCTTT
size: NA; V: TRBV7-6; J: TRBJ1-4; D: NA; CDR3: CASSLAGARTNEKLFF; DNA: TGTGCCAGCAGCTTAGCTGGGGCTAGGACTAATGAAAAACTGTTTTTT
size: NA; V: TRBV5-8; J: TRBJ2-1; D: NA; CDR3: CASSQRELRVEQFF; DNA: TGTGCCAGCAGCCAAAGGGAGTTGAGGGTTGAGCAGTTCTTC
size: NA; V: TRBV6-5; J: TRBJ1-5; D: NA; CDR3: CASSYSIQANQPQHF; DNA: TGTGCCAGCAGTTACTCGATACAAGCCAATCAGCCCCAGCATTTT
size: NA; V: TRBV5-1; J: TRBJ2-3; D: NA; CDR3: CASSSVLGASTDTQYF; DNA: TGCGCCAGCAGCTCCGTTTTGGGGGCTAGCACAGATACGCAGTATTTT
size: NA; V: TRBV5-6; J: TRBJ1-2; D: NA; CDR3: CASSWAVVGGGYTF; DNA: TGTGCCAGCAGCTGGGCAGTCGTCGGTGGTGGCTACACCTTC
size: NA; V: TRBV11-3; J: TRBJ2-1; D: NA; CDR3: CASSLAPGQGSSYNEQFF; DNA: TGTGCCAGCAGCTTAGCCCCTGGGCAGGGGAGCTCCTACAATGAGCAGTTCTTC
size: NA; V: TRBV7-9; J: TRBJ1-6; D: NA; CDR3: CASSLEQSSPLHF; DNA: TGTGCCAGCAGCTTAGAGCAGAGTTCACCCCTCCACTTT
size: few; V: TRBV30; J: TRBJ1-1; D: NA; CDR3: CAWSAAREAFF; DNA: TGTGCCTGGAGTGCGGCAAGGGAAGCTTTCTTT
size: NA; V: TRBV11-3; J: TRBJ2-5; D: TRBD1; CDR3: CASSLGANRGLGETQYF; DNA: TGTGCCAGCAGCTTAGGGGCCAACAGGGGGCTTGGAGAGACCCAGTACTTC
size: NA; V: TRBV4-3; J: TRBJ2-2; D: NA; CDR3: CASSRGRTVTGELFF; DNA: TGCGCCAGCAGCCGCGGACGGACAGTCACCGGGGAGCTGTTTTTT
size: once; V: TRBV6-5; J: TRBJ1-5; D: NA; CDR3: CASSYLPGDQPQHF; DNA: TGTGCCAGCAGTTACTTGCCGGGGGATCAGCCCCAGCATTTT
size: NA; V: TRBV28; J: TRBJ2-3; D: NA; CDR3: CASSPGTTDTQYF; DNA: TGTGCCAGCAGCCCTGGGACGACAGATACGCAGTATTTT
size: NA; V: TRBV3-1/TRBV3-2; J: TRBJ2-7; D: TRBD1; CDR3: CASSQYGQGASYEQYF; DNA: TGTGCCAGCAGCCAATATGGACAGGGTGCCTCCTACGAGCAGTACTTC
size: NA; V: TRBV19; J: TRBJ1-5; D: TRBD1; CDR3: CASKTSGTGFQPQHF; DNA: TGTGCCAGTAAGACAAGCGGGACAGGGTTTCAGCCCCAGCATTTT
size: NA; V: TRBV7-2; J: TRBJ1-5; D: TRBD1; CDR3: CASSLFPGGGSNQPQHF; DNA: TGTGCCAGCAGCTTATTCCCAGGGGGGGGCAGCAATCAGCCCCAGCATTTT
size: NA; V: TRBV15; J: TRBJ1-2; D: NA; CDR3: CATSRPDIGANYGYTF; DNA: TGTGCCACCAGCAGACCCGACATAGGAGCTAACTATGGCTACACCTTC
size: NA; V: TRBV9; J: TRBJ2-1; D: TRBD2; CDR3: CASSVGGLAGVYNEQFF; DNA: TGTGCCAGCAGCGTAGGCGGACTAGCGGGAGTATACAATGAGCAGTTCTTC
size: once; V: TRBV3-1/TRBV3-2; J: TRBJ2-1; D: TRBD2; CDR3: CASSPGLAGPYNEQFF; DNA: TGTGCCAGCAGCCCGGGACTAGCGGGACCCTACAATGAGCAGTTCTTC
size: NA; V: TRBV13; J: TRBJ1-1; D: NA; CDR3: CASSSGGGSNTEAFF; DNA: TGTGCCAGCAGCTCCGGGGGGGGAAGTAACACTGAAGCTTTCTTT
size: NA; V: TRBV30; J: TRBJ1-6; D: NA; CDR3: CAWSQNGGTWSPLHF; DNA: TGTGCCTGGAGTCAAAACGGGGGTACCTGGTCACCCCTCCACTTT
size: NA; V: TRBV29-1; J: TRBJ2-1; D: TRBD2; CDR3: CSAAPRDYLSYNEQFF; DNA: TGCAGCGCCGCCCCCCGGGACTACCTCTCCTACAATGAGCAGTTCTTC
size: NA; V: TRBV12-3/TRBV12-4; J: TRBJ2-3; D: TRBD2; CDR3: CASRKGTSGGIF; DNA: TGTGCCAGCAGGAAAGGGACTAGCGGGGGGATTTTT